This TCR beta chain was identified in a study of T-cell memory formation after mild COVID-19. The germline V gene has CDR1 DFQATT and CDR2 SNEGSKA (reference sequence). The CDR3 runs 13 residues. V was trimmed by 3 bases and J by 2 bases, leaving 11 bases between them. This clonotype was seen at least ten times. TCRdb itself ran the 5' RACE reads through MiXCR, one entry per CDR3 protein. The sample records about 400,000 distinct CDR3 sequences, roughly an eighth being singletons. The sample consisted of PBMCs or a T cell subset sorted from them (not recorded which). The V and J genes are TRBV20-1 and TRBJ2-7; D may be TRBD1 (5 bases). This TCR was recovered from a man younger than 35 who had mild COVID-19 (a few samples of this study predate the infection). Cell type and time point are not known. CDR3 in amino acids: CSASSDRTYEQYV. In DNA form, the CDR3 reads TGCAGTGCTAGCTCCGACAGAACCTACGAGCAGTACGTC.